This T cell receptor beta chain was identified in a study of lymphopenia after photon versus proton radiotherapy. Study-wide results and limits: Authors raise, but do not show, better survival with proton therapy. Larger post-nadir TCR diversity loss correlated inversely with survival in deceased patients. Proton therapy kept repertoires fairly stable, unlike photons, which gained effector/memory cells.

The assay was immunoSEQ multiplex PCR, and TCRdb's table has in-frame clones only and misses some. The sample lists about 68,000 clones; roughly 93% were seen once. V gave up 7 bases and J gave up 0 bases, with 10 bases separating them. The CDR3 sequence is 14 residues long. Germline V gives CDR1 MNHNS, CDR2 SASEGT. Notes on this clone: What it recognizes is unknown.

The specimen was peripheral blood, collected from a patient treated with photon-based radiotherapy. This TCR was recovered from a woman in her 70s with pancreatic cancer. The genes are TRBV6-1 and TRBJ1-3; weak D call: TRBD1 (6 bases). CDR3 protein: CASNRDFSGNTIYF. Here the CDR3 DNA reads TGTGCCAGCAACAGGGATTTCTCTGGAAACACCATATATTTT.